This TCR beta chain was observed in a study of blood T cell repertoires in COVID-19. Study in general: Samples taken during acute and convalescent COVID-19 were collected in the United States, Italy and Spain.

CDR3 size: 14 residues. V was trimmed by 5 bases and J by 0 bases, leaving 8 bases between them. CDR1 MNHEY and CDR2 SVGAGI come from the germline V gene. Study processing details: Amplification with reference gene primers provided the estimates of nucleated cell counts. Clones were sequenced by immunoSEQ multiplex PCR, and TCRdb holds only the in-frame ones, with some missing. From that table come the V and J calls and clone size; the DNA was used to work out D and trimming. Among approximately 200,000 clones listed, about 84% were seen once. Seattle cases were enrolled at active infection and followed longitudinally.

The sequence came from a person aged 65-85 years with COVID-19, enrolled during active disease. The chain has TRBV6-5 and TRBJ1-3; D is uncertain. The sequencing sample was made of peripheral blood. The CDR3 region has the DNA TGTGCCAGCAGTCTTATTCCCTCTGGAAACACCATATATTTT. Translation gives CASSLIPSGNTIYF.